Included here is one T cell receptor (beta chain) sequence, with context. Its specificity is not known. This sample stems from a study of naive and memory T cell subsets. General study points: TCR transcript changes with activation or differentiation may affect this RNA method. Reportedly, tuberculin skin test sites gave far more TCRs than other biopsies.

For blood and skin samples, reverse transcription used TCR alpha and beta constant primers. Via MiXCR, TCRdb re-called the UMI-ligation and nested PCR reads, giving one row per CDR3 protein. The profile shows over 15,000 distinct CDR3 sequences, 7.5% to 10% of them singletons. As for treatment: skin biopsy from PPD injection site in Mantoux-positive individual. Cells were not sorted; total RNA input targeted roughly 1 to 1000 ng. Tuberculin skin test biopsies were taken where PPD was injected in Mantoux-positive people. The CDR3 is made up of 15 amino acids. V was trimmed by 0 bases and J by 10 bases, leaving 16 bases between them. Germline assignment: CDR1 GTSNPN and CDR2 SVGIG (reference sequence).

The clonotype comes from an adult in good health. This rearrangement joins TRBV30 to TRBJ1-6; D not certain. This specimen was skin, taken from a tuberculin skin test site. The CDR3 sequence is CAWSVRGSETSPLHF. The CDR3 DNA reads as TGTGCCTGGAGTGTACGAGGTTCCGAAACCTCACCCCTCCACTTT.